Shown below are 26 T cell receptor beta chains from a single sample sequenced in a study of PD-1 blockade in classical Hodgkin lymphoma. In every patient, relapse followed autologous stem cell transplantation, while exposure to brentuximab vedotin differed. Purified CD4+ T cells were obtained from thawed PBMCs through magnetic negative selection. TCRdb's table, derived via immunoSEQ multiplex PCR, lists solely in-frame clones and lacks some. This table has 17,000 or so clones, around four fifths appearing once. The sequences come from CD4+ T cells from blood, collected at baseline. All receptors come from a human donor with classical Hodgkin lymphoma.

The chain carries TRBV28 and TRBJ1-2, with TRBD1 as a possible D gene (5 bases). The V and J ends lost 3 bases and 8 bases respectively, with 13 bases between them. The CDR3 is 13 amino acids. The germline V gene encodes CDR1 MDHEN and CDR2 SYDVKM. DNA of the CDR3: TGTGCCAGCAGTTTCTTGGGGCTTAGGGGCTACACCTTC. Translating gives CASSFLGLRGYTF.

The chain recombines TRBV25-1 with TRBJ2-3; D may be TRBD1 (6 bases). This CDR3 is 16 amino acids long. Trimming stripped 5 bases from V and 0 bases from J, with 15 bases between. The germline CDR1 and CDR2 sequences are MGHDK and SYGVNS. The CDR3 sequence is CASSPLQGASTDTQYF. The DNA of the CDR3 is TGTGCCAGCAGTCCGCTACAGGGAGCTAGCACAGATACGCAGTATTTT.

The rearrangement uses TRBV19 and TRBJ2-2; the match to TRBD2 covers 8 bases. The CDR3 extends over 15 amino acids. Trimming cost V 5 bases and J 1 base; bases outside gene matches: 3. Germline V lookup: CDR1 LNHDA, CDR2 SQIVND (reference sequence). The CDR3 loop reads CASSWSGGNTGELFF. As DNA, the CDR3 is TGTGCCAGTAGTTGGAGCGGGGGGAACACCGGGGAGCTGTTTTTT.

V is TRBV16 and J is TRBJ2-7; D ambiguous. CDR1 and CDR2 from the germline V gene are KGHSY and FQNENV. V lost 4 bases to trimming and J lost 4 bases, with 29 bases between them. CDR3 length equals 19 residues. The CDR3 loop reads CASSPRASQPYLLTYEQYF. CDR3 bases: TGTGCCAGCAGCCCTAGGGCCTCCCAGCCTTATTTACTCACTTACGAGCAGTACTTC.

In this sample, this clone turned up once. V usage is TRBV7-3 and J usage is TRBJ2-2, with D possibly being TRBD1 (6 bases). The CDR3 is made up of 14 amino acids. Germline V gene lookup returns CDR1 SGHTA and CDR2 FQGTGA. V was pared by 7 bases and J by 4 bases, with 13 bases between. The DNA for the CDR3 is TGTGCCAGCACAGGACAGAGCTCCACCGGGGAGCTGTTTTTT. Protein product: CASTGQSSTGELFF.

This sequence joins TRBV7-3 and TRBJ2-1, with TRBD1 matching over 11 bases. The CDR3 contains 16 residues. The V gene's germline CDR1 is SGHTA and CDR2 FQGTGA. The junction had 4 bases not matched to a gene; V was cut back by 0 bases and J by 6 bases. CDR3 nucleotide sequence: TGTGCCAGCAGCTTAACCCTTGGGACAGGGGGCAATGAGCAGTTCTTC. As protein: CASSLTLGTGGNEQFF.

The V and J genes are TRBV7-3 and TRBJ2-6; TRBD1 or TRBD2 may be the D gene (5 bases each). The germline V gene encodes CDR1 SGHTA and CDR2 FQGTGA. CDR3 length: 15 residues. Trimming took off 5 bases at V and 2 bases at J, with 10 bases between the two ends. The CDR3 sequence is CASSPQGPGANVLTF. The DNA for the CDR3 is TGTGCCAGCAGCCCGCAGGGACCTGGGGCCAACGTCCTGACTTTC.

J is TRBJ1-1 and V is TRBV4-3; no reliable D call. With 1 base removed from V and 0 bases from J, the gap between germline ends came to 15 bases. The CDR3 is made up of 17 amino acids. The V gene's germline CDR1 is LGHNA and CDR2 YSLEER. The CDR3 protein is CASSQVQRSWMNTEAFF. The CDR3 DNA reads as TGCGCCAGCAGCCAAGTTCAAAGGTCGTGGATGAACACTGAAGCTTTCTTT.

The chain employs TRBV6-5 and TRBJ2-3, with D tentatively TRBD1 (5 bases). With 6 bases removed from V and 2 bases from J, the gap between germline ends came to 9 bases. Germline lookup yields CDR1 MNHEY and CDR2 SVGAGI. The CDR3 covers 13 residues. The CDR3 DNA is TGTGCCAGCAGGGTGGACATCACAGATACGCAGTATTTT. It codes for CASRVDITDTQYF.

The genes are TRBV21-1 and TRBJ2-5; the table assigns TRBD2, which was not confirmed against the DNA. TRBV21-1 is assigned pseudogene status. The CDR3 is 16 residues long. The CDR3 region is CASSLTGRAGEETQYF. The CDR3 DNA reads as TGTGCCAGCAGCCTCACAGGGAGGGCAGGGGAAGAGACCCAGTACTTC.

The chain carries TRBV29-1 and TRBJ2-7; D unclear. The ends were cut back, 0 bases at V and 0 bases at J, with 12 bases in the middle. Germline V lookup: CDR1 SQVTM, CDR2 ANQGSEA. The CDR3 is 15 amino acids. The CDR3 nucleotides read TGCAGCGTTGAAGATCCCAGGCTAAGCTCCTACGAGCAGTACTTC. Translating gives CSVEDPRLSSYEQYF.

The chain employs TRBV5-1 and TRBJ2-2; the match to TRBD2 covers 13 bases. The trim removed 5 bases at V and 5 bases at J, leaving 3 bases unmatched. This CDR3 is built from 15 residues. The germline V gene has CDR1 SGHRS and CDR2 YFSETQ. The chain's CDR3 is CASSSTSGGTGELFF. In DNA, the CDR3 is TGCGCCAGCAGTTCGACTAGCGGGGGGACCGGGGAGCTGTTTTTT.

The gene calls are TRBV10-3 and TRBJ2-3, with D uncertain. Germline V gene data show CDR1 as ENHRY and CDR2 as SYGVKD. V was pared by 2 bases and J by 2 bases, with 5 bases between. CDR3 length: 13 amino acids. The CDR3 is CAISEQDTDTQYF. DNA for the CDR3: TGTGCCATCAGTGAGCAAGACACAGATACGCAGTATTTT.

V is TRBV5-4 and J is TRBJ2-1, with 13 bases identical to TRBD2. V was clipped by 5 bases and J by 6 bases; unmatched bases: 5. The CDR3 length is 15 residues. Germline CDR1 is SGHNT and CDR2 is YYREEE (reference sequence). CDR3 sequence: CASSYGTSGVNEQFF. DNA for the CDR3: TGTGCCAGCAGTTACGGGACTAGCGGGGTCAATGAGCAGTTCTTC.

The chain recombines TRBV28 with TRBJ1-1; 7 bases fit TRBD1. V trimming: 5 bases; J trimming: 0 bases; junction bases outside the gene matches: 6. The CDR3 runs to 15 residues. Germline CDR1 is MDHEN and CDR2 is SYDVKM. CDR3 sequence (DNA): TGTGCCAGCAGTCGACCAGGGGGACTGAACACTGAAGCTTTCTTT. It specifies CASSRPGGLNTEAFF. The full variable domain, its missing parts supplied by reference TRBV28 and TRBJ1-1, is DVKVTQSSRYLVKRTGEKVFLECVQDMDHENMFWYRQDPGLGLRLIYFSYDVKMKEKGDIPEGYSVSREKKERFSLILESASTNQTSMYLCASSRPGGLNTEAFFGQGTRLTVV.

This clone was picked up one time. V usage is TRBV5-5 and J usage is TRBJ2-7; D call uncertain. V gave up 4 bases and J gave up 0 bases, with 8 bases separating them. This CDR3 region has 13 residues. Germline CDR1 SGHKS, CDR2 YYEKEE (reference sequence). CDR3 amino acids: CASSIGLSYEQYF. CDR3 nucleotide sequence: TGTGCCAGCAGCATCGGTCTCTCCTACGAGCAGTACTTC.

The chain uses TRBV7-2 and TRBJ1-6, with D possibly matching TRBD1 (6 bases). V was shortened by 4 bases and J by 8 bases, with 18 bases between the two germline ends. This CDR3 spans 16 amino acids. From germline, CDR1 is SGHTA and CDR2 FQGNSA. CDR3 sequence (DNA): TGTGCCAGCAGCTCTCAGGGGCCCTCCCCCTATTCACCCCTCCACTTT. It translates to CASSSQGPSPYSPLHF.

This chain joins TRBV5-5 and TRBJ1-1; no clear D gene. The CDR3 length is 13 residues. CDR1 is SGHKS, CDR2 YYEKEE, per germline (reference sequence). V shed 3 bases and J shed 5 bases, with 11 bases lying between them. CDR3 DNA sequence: TGTGCCAGCAGCTATTCACTTGAAACTGAAGCTTTCTTT. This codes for CASSYSLETEAFF.

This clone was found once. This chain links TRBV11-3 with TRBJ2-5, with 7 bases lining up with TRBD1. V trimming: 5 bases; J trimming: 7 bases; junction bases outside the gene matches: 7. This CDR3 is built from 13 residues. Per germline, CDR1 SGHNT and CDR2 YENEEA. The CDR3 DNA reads TGTGCCAGCAGCGTACAGGGGTCTGGGACCCAGTACTTC. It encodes CASSVQGSGTQYF.

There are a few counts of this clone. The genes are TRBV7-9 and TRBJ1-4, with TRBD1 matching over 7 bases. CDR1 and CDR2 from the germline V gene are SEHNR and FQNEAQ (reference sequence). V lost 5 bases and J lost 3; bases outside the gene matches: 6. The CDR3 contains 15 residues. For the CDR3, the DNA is TGTGCCAGCAGCCCCTCCGGGACAGCTAATGAAAAACTGTTTTTT. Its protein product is CASSPSGTANEKLFF. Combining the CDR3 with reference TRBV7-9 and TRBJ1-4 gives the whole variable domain DTGVSQNPRHKITKRGQNVTFRCDPISEHNRLYWYRQTLGQGPEFLTYFQNEAQLEKSRLLSDRFSAERPKGSFSTLEIQRTEQGDSAMYLCASSPSGTANEKLFFGSGTQLSVL.

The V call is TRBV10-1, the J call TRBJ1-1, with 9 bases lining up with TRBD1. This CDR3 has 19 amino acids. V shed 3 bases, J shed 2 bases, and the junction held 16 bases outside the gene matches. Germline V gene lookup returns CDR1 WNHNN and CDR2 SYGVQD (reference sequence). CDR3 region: CASSDIPKRDRGCNTEAFF. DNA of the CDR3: TGCGCCAGCAGTGATATTCCAAAGAGAGACAGGGGGTGCAACACTGAAGCTTTCTTT.

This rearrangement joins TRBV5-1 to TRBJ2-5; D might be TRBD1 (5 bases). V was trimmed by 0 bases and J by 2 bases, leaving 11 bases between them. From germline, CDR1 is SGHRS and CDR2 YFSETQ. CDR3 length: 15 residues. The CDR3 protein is CASSLDWGPQETQYF. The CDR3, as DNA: TGCGCCAGCAGCTTGGACTGGGGCCCACAAGAGACCCAGTACTTC.

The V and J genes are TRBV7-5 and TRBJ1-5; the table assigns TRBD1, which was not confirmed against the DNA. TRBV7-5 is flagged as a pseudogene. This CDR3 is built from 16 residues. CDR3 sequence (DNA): TGTGCCAGAAGTTCCCGGACACGCTATAGCAATCAGCCCCAGCATTTT. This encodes CARSSRTRYSNQPQHF.

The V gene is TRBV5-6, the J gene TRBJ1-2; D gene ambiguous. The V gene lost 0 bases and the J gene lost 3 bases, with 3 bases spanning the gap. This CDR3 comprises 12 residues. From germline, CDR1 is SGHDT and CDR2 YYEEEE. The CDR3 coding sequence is TGTGCCAGCAGCTTGGCCGACTATGGCTACACCTTC. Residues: CASSLADYGYTF.

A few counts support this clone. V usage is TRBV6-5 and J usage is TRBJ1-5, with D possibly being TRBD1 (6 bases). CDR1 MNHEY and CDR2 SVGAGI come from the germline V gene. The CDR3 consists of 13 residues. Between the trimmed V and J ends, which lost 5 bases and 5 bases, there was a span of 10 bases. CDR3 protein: CASSRTVYQPQHF. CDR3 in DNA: TGTGCCAGCAGTAGGACAGTCTATCAGCCCCAGCATTTT.

The DNA for the CDR3 is TGTGCCAGCAGCCTCCCCTGGGGAGGCTATGGCTACACCTTC. Amino acid sequence: CASSLPWGGYGYTF. The rearrangement joins TRBV5-8 to TRBJ1-2; no clear D. CDR3 size: 14 residues. V gave up 4 bases and J gave up 4 bases, with 14 bases separating them. Germline values: CDR1 SGHTS, CDR2 YDEGEE.